A selection of T cell receptor beta chains follows, all from one sample in a study of T cell repertoires in cytomegalovirus infection. A single record per CDR3 protein comes from TCRdb applying MiXCR to the reads. The table lists some 350,000 distinct CDR3 sequences, roughly 20% of them singletons, with 8.7% in the top ten. The material sequenced was PBMCs. These receptor sequences come from a human donor in good health (CMV status not recorded). Some clones in this sample may be carry-over from other donors' samples. Each CDR3 is given with its conserved first and last residue. D genes are given only for firm matches. Where a row states a size, it is once, few, many or the class of an expanded clone; other rows omit it.

TRBJ1-1 few TRBD1 TRBV12-3/TRBV12-4 TGTGCCAGCAGAAGGGGGCTCGGGAACACTGAAGCTTTCTTT CASRRGLGNTEAFF
TRBJ1-2 . TRBD1 TRBV7-8 TGTGCCAGCAGCTTCCGAGGGGGCGCGGGCTACACCTTC CASSFRGGAGYTF
TRBJ2-3 . . TRBV2 TGTGCCAGCAGTCTGACCCGCCCTTTATCCACAGATACGCAGTATTTT CASSLTRPLSTDTQYF
TRBJ2-1 few TRBD1 TRBV20-1 TGCAGTGCTAGTATTGGGTCAGGACAGGGGGCCCTGGAGCAGTTCTTC CSASIGSGQGALEQFF
TRBJ2-1 many TRBD2 TRBV12-3/TRBV12-4 TGTGCCAGCAGTTTCCAGCGGGGATACAATGAGCAGTTCTTC CASSFQRGYNEQFF
TRBJ1-5 many TRBD1 TRBV12-3/TRBV12-4 TGTGCCAGCAGTGGGGACAGGCCCGGAAATCAGCCCCAGCATTTT CASSGDRPGNQPQHF
TRBJ1-1 many . TRBV12-3/TRBV12-4 TGTGCCAGCAGTTTAGAGATATCCCGCGCTTTCTTT CASSLEISRAFF
TRBJ1-3 . . TRBV4-3 TGCGCCAGCAGCCAAGATGGGGGACACTTAAGGTTCTCTGGAAACACCATATATTTT CASSQDGGHLRFSGNTIYF
TRBJ1-4 . . TRBV15 TGTGCCACCAGCGCCAGTAGGGGGGGCGTCGAAAAACTGTTTTTT CATSASRGGVEKLFF
TRBJ1-6 few TRBD1 TRBV11-2 TGTGCCAGCAGCTTTCAGGGGGCCAGTTATTCACCCCTCCACTTT CASSFQGASYSPLHF
TRBJ2-3 . TRBD1 TRBV14 TGTGCCAGCAGCGTGGTAGGGGGCGGAGATACGCAGTATTTT CASSVVGGGDTQYF
TRBJ1-1 few TRBD1 TRBV28 TGTGCCAGCAGTTGGGGGGACAGGAACACTGAAGCTTTCTTT CASSWGDRNTEAFF
TRBJ2-5 . . TRBV7-2 TGTGCCAGCAGCAATCCACAAGAGACCCAGTACTTC CASSNPQETQYF
TRBJ1-1 few . TRBV7-9 TGTGCCAGCAGCACGGGACACTGGAACACTGAAGCTTTCTTT CASSTGHWNTEAFF
TRBJ2-1 few TRBD2 TRBV6-6 TGTGCCAGCAGTTACTTCATGGGGGAGGGCATTGGGAATGAGCAGTTCTTC CASSYFMGEGIGNEQFF
TRBJ2-7 once . TRBV18 TGTGCCAGCTCACCGGCCGGGTTTACGGGCGAGCAGTACTTC CASSPAGFTGEQYF
TRBJ2-4 many . TRBV7-9 TGTGCCAGCAGCCACGGATCCCAAGCCAAAAACATTCAGTACTTC CASSHGSQAKNIQYF
TRBJ2-7 . . TRBV7-8 TGTGCCAGCAGCTTAAGGGCCAGTGATACGAGCAAGTACTTC CASSLRASDTSKYF
TRBJ2-7 many . TRBV5-5 TGTGCCAGCAGCTTGGACAGGGAATCCTACGAGCAGTACTTC CASSLDRESYEQYF
TRBJ1-4 many . TRBV4-1 TGCGCCAGCAGCCAAGATAGGCAGGTTAATGAAAAACTGTTTTTT CASSQDRQVNEKLFF
TRBJ1-1 few . TRBV6-2/TRBV6-3 TGTGCCAGCGGGCCCGACAGGTTGAACACTGAAGCTTTCTTT CASGPDRLNTEAFF
TRBJ1-1 . . TRBV29-1 TGCAGCGTTCGGGGGAGGTCCATGAACACTGAAGCTTTCTTT CSVRGRSMNTEAFF
TRBJ1-5 many TRBD1 TRBV7-8 TGTGCCAGCAGCTCACACAGGGGTAGCAATCAGCCCCAGCATTTT CASSSHRGSNQPQHF
TRBJ1-1 many . TRBV19 TGTGCCAGTAGTATATCGGGGGATACGAACACTGAAGCTTTCTTT CASSISGDTNTEAFF